These 23 T cell receptor beta chains share one sample of origin, sequenced in a study of blood T cells in healthy people across ages. Then a second PCR, running about 6 to 12 cycles, was carried out with a sample-barcoded 5' primer and a J-beta primer mix. TCRdb re-analysed the 5' RACE reads in MiXCR, keeping a single row per CDR3 protein. Found here are 540,000 or so distinct CDR3 sequences, 24% of them singletons; the top ten hold under 9%. These data were likewise used in another study, on T cells of mothers and their children.

The sequencing sample was made of blood. These TCRs come from a boy between 10 and 17 years old in good health.

This chain connects TRBV19 to TRBJ1-1, with D perhaps TRBD1 (6 bases). Germline-derived CDR1 and CDR2 are LNHDA and SQIVND (reference sequence). The V end was cut by 6 bases, the J end by 4 bases, with 15 bases between. The CDR3 length is 14 residues. CDR3 sequence: CASSRTGMGTEAFF. The CDR3 nucleotides are TGTGCCAGTAGCAGAACAGGGATGGGCACTGAAGCTTTCTTT.

The chain combines TRBV7-9 with TRBJ2-1; D is perhaps TRBD1 (6 bases). V shed 1 base and J shed 4 bases, with 17 bases lying between them. CDR1 SEHNR and CDR2 FQNEAQ come from the germline V gene (reference sequence). This CDR3 region has 17 residues. The DNA for the CDR3 is TGTGCCAGCAGCTTAGGGTTGGGGCAGGGGAAATACAATGAGCAGTTCTTC. It yields the protein CASSLGLGQGKYNEQFF.

This clonotype was detected only a few times. The V gene is TRBV6-1, the J gene TRBJ2-5, with TRBD1 matching 9 bases. There are 17 residues in the CDR3. The ends lost 3 bases at V and 3 bases at J; junction bases unmatched: 11. CDR1 and CDR2 (germline): MNHNS, SASEGT. The CDR3 nucleotides read TGTGCCAGCAGTGATGTCCCGTTGCGACAGGGGGAAGAGACCCAGTACTTC. It codes for CASSDVPLRQGEETQYF.

This chain joins TRBV4-1 and TRBJ2-3, with a weak D call TRBD2 (6 bases). The V end was cut by 8 bases, the J end by 6 bases, with 18 bases between. The CDR3 contains 14 residues. Germline values: CDR1 MGHRA, CDR2 YSYEKL. Here the CDR3 DNA reads TGCGCCAGCGCTCGTTCAGGAGGGGAGGATACGCAGTATTTT. Encoded protein: CASARSGGEDTQYF.

This clonotype showed up just a few times. The gene calls are TRBV27 and TRBJ2-3, with 15 positions matching TRBD2. V lost 3 bases to trimming and J lost 2 bases; unmatched junction nucleotides: 6. This CDR3 spans 18 amino acids. In germline, CDR1 is MNHEY, CDR2 SMNVEV (reference sequence). The CDR3 coding sequence is TGTGCCAGCAGTTTCCAAGGACTAGCGGGAGGGTCCACAGATACGCAGTATTTT. Encoded protein: CASSFQGLAGGSTDTQYF.

This clonotype was picked up a small number of times. The chain couples TRBV6-2 or TRBV6-3 to TRBJ2-2; 9 bases map to TRBD1. This CDR3 has 17 residues. Looked up from germline, CDR1 is MNHEY and CDR2 is SVGEGT. The ends lost 0 bases at V and 6 bases at J; junction bases unmatched: 8. CDR3 DNA sequence: TGTGCCAGCAGTTACTCGATGGCGGGACAGGGCTCCGGGGAGCTGTTTTTT. Encoded protein: CASSYSMAGQGSGELFF.

This clonotype was seen a few times. The chain uses TRBV7-9 and TRBJ2-6; 12 bases fit TRBD1. Germline V gene lookup returns CDR1 SEHNR and CDR2 FQNEAQ (reference sequence). The CDR3 sequence is 17 residues long. With V trimmed by 5 bases and J by 0 bases, 2 bases remained unmatched. Here the CDR3 reads CASSQGQGASGANVLTF. DNA of the CDR3: TGTGCCAGCAGCCAGGGACAGGGGGCCTCTGGGGCCAACGTCCTGACTTTC.

The sample holds many counts of this clonotype. V is TRBV20-1 and J is TRBJ2-1, with no clear D. There are 14 residues in the CDR3. Germline V lookup: CDR1 DFQATT, CDR2 SNEGSKA (reference sequence). The germline V and J ends were trimmed by 1 base and 0 bases, with 7 bases remaining between them. DNA for the CDR3: TGCAGTGCTAGAGGGATCCACTCCTACAATGAGCAGTTCTTC. It is translated as CSARGIHSYNEQFF.

V usage is TRBV25-1 and J usage is TRBJ1-2; 9 nucleotides match TRBD1. This CDR3 spans 13 amino acids. V lost 2 bases, J lost 8 bases, and 3 bases stayed unmatched. Per germline, CDR1 MGHDK and CDR2 SYGVNS. CDR3 sequence: CASSEAGQGGYTF. The DNA for the CDR3 is TGTGCCAGCAGTGAAGCTGGACAGGGGGGCTACACCTTC.

This sequence joins TRBV15 and TRBJ2-7, with D tentatively TRBD1 or TRBD2 (5 bases each). With 1 base removed from V and 5 bases from J, the gap between germline ends came to 9 bases. There are 13 residues in the CDR3. Germline V gives CDR1 LNHNV, CDR2 YYDKDF (reference sequence). In DNA, the CDR3 is TGTGCCACCAGCAGAGGGGGGAGCCACGAGCAGTACTTC. Its protein product is CATSRGGSHEQYF.

The chain has TRBV20-1 and TRBJ1-3; possible D gene TRBD1, 5 bases. The CDR3 runs to 14 residues. Trimming cost V 3 bases and J 2 bases, with 11 bases left between them. Germline V gives CDR1 DFQATT, CDR2 SNEGSKA (reference sequence). In DNA, the CDR3 is TGCAGTGCTAGCCCTCAGGGACCTGGAAACACCATATATTTT. This gives the protein CSASPQGPGNTIYF.

The rearrangement joins TRBV10-3 to TRBJ1-1; perhaps TRBD1 as D (5 bases). The CDR3 totals 14 residues. Trimming shortened V by 2 bases and J by 1 base, and 8 bases separated the two germline ends. CDR1 is ENHRY and CDR2 is SYGVKD in the germline V gene. The CDR3 nucleotides read TGTGCCATCAGTGAGGACAGTGGGAACACTGAAGCTTTCTTT. Translating gives CAISEDSGNTEAFF.

This clonotype was seen a handful of times. This chain uses TRBV5-1 with TRBJ2-1; D gene uncertain. The germline CDR1 and CDR2 sequences are SGHRS and YFSETQ. This CDR3 has 16 residues. V was shortened by 0 bases and J by 0 bases, with 10 bases between the two germline ends. The CDR3 loop reads CASSLGGMGSYNEQFF. Written as DNA, the CDR3 is TGCGCCAGCAGCTTGGGGGGAATGGGCTCCTACAATGAGCAGTTCTTC.

The CDR3 protein is CSATMLDIQYF. Here the CDR3 DNA reads TGCAGTGCTACTATGTTGGACATTCAGTACTTC. J is TRBJ2-4 and V is TRBV20-1; D is undetermined. Germline V gives CDR1 DFQATT, CDR2 SNEGSKA (reference sequence). V was cut by 4 bases and J by 8 bases, with 9 bases left in between. This CDR3 spans 11 amino acids.

The CDR3 sequence: CASSPHGPWTTDTQYF. The CDR3 bases are TGTGCCAGCAGCCCCCATGGGCCGTGGACCACAGATACGCAGTATTTT. V usage is TRBV9 and J usage is TRBJ2-3; D is unresolved. This CDR3 comprises 16 residues. Germline assignment: CDR1 SGDLS and CDR2 YYNGEE. Trimming stripped 4 bases from V and 2 bases from J, with 17 bases between.

The chain links TRBV4-3 to TRBJ2-5, with D perhaps given as TRBD1 or TRBD2 (5 bases each). The end of the DNA fits TRBJ2-1 better, so the J call may be wrong. The CDR3 is 15 residues long. Germline V CDR1 and CDR2: LGHNA, YSLEER. The CDR3 DNA reads as TGCGCCAGCAGCCAAGGGGGACCGGCTGGGAATGAGCAGTTCTTC. Encoded protein: CASSQGGPAGNEQFF.

This clonotype showed up just a few times. The chain employs TRBV20-1 and TRBJ2-7, with D perhaps matching TRBD1 (5 bases). V dropped 1 base and J dropped 4 bases, with 8 bases sitting between them. The CDR3 runs to 12 residues. Germline-derived CDR1 and CDR2 are DFQATT and SNEGSKA (reference sequence). CDR3 region: CSARVPGYEQYF. In DNA, the CDR3 is TGCAGTGCTAGAGTCCCAGGGTACGAGCAGTACTTC.

The sample holds a few counts of this clonotype. The V call is TRBV3-1, the J call TRBJ2-4; unclear D gene. The ends were cut back, 1 base at V and 0 bases at J, with 10 bases in the middle. The CDR3 runs 16 residues. Per the germline V gene, CDR1 is LGHDT and CDR2 is YNNKEL (reference sequence). Written as DNA, the CDR3 is TGTGCCAGCAGCCAAGGATTGGTCCTAGCCAAAAACATTCAGTACTTC. Residues: CASSQGLVLAKNIQYF. Full variable domain (remainder filled in from reference TRBV3-1 and TRBJ2-4): DTAVSQTPKYLVTQMGNDKSIKCEQNLGHDTMYWYKQDSKKFLKIMFSYNNKELIINETVPNRFSPKSPDKAHLNLHINSLELGDSAVYFCASSQGLVLAKNIQYFGAGTRLSVL.

This clonotype was found a few times. V usage is TRBV7-8 and J usage is TRBJ1-2; tentatively, D is TRBD1 (5 bases). The V gene lost 5 bases and the J gene lost 5 bases, with 9 bases spanning the gap. The germline V gene has CDR1 SGHVS and CDR2 FQNEAQ. CDR3 size: 12 residues. The CDR3 protein is CASSGGAYGYTF. The CDR3 DNA reads as TGTGCCAGCAGCGGCGGGGCGTATGGCTACACCTTC.

This clonotype has ten or more counts. The chain links TRBV20-1 to TRBJ2-5; no definite D call. Per germline, CDR1 DFQATT and CDR2 SNEGSKA (reference sequence). The germline V and J ends were trimmed by 1 base and 5 bases, with 14 bases remaining between them. This CDR3 spans 14 amino acids. Here the CDR3 reads CSARGLTEMETQYF. The DNA of the CDR3 is TGCAGTGCTAGAGGTTTAACGGAAATGGAGACCCAGTACTTC.

This clonotype has more than one count but fewer than ten. The genes are TRBV5-5 and TRBJ2-1, with TRBD1 as a possible D gene (6 bases). The CDR3 has 13 residues. V was trimmed by 2 bases and J by 6 bases, leaving 9 bases between them. Per germline, CDR1 SGHKS and CDR2 YYEKEE (reference sequence). The CDR3 here is CASSLADSNEQFF. The CDR3, as DNA: TGTGCCAGCAGCTTAGCGGACAGCAATGAGCAGTTCTTC.

This clonotype was recorded a few times. The CDR3 reads CASDFSYSGANVLTF. The CDR3 DNA is TGTGCCAGCGATTTCAGTTACTCTGGGGCCAACGTCCTGACTTTC. The chain joins TRBV6-6 to TRBJ2-6; D unclear. V was pared by 8 bases and J by 0 bases, with 11 bases between. This CDR3 is built from 15 residues. Germline V lookup: CDR1 MNHNY, CDR2 SVGAGI (reference sequence).

The chain employs TRBV11-2 and TRBJ2-3; 10 bases are shared with TRBD2. From germline, CDR1 is SGHAT and CDR2 FQNNGV. With 5 bases clipped from V and 6 bases from J, the junction kept 11 bases outside the gene matches. This CDR3 is 16 amino acids long. The CDR3 bases are TGTGCCAGCAGCCCAACCCCCGGGACTAGCGTGGATACGCAGTATTTT. Its translation is CASSPTPGTSVDTQYF.